This TCR beta chain is drawn from a study of post-analysis software for immune sequencing data. Unique molecular identifiers featured in each of the TCR beta cDNA libraries. TCRdb re-derived calls from the PCR reads in MiXCR, one entry per CDR3 protein. Among around 710,000 distinct CDR3 sequences listed, roughly 46% were seen once. In germline, CDR1 is SQVTM, CDR2 ANQGSEA. The CDR3 length is 15 residues. Study-level points and caveats: Roughly five TRBV segments appeared more often in patients than in controls, and TRBV5-6, TRBV5-1 and TRBV20-1 were among these.

Turning to this clonotype: The antigen remains unidentified. A read error may be the cause here, since a much bigger clone is one base away.

Sequencing input: blood. The chain couples TRBV29-1 to TRBJ2-7; TRBD2 agrees at 10 bases. The sequence was collected from a girl between 5 and 17 years old with multiple sclerosis. CDR3 nucleotides: TGCGGCGTTGAAGATCGAGCGGGAGGGCGGGACGAGCAGTACTTC. Its translation is CGVEDRAGGRDEQYF.